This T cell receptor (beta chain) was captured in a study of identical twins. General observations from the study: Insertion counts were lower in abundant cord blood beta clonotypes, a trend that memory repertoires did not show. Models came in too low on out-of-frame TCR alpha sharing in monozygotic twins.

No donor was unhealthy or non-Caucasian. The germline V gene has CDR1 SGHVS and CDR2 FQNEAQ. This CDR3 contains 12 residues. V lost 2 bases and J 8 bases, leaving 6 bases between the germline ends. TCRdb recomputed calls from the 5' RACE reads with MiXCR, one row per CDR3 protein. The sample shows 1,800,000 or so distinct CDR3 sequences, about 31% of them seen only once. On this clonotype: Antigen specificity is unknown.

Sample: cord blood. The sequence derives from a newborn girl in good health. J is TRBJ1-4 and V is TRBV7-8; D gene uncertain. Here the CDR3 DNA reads TGTGCCAGCAGCTTATGGACCGAAAAACTGTTTTTT. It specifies CASSLWTEKLFF.